This entry lists 12 T cell receptor beta chains sequenced from one sample in a study of T cell responses to AZD1222 COVID-19 vaccine. Method: immunoSEQ multiplex PCR; TCRdb's copy keeps in-frame clones and lacks some. Of 50,000 or so clones listed, roughly 88% are singletons. The sample here was peripheral blood, taken on day 0 of AZD1222 vaccination. The receptor source for this set is an adult in good health.

Comment on this clone: Other DNA sequences within the sample encode an identical CDR3. V is TRBV5-1 and J is TRBJ2-3; D gene ambiguous. The germline V gene has CDR1 SGHRS and CDR2 YFSETQ. The CDR3 is 16 residues long. V dropped 0 bases and J dropped 1 base, with 12 bases sitting between them. CDR3 protein: CASSLGPGGRTDTQYF. The DNA of the CDR3 is TGCGCCAGCAGCTTGGGGCCAGGTGGGCGCACAGATACGCAGTATTTT. The whole variable domain, remainder taken from reference TRBV5-1 and TRBJ2-3, is KAGVTQTPRYLIKTRGQQVTLSCSPISGHRSVSWYQQTPGQGLQFLFEYFSETQRNKGNFPGRFSGRQFSNSRSEMNVSTLELGDSALYLCASSLGPGGRTDTQYFGPGTRLTVL.

V and J are TRBV4-1 and TRBJ2-1; D might be TRBD2 (6 bases). The CDR3 runs to 16 residues. V lost 5 bases and J lost 9, with 23 bases in between. Per germline, CDR1 MGHRA and CDR2 YSYEKL. The CDR3 spells CASSASEASAWAEQFF. CDR3 DNA: TGCGCCAGCAGCGCCAGCGAAGCTAGCGCCTGGGCTGAGCAGTTCTTC.

This CDR3 is CATSDSGSTNTEAFF. Written as DNA, the CDR3 is TGTGCCACCAGTGATTCAGGCAGTACGAACACTGAAGCTTTCTTT. This chain joins TRBV24-1 and TRBJ1-1, with no clear D. Deletions cut 2 bases from V and 1 base from J, with 10 bases between. Germline V gives CDR1 KGHDR, CDR2 SFDVKD. This CDR3 has 15 amino acids.

The J gene is TRBJ2-5, the V gene TRBV5-5; D is uncertain. The germline gives CDR1 SGHKS, CDR2 YYEKEE (reference sequence). CDR3 length: 12 amino acids. Deletions cut 3 bases from V and 2 bases from J, with 5 bases between. CDR3 sequence reads: CASSSRQETQYF. In DNA, the CDR3 is TGTGCCAGCAGCTCACGTCAAGAGACCCAGTACTTC.

The chain links TRBV29-1 to TRBJ1-4; a weak D match, TRBD1 (5 bases). The CDR3 spans 14 residues. The germline gives CDR1 SQVTM, CDR2 ANQGSEA. V lost 1 base and J lost 8, with 14 bases in between. The CDR3 coding sequence is TGCAGCGTTGAAGTTGGAGGGGCTGGGGAAAAACTGTTTTTT. As protein: CSVEVGGAGEKLFF.

V gene TRBV6-2 or TRBV6-3 combines with J gene TRBJ1-6; a weak D match, TRBD1 (6 bases). Germline CDR1 reads MNHEY; CDR2 reads SVGEGT. The CDR3 has 15 amino acids. Trimming left V 2 bases short and J 9 bases short, with 14 bases between. The CDR3 nucleotides read TGTGCCAGCAGTTACGCGCAGGGGTGGAGTTCACCCCTCCACTTT. It specifies CASSYAQGWSSPLHF.

The CDR3 sequence: CAWSVGRTGANVLTF. The CDR3 nucleotides read TGTGCCTGGAGTGTGGGCCGGACTGGGGCCAACGTCCTGACTTTC. The rearrangement joins TRBV30 to TRBJ2-6; D is unresolved. There are 15 residues in the CDR3. Trimming took off 0 bases at V and 2 bases at J, with 8 bases between the two ends. Germline V gene lookup returns CDR1 GTSNPN and CDR2 SVGIG (reference sequence). Based on the CDR3 plus reference TRBV30 and TRBJ2-6, the full variable domain is SQTIHQWPATLVQPVGSPLSLECTVEGTSNPNLYWYRQAAGRGLQLLFYSVGIGQISSEVPQNLSASRPQDRQFILSSKKLLLSDSGFYLCAWSVGRTGANVLTFGAGSRLTVL.

The CDR3 nucleotides are TGTGCCAGCAGTTACACCGCAAGGACGGTCAATGGCTACACCTTC. As protein: CASSYTARTVNGYTF. V gene TRBV6-5 combines with J gene TRBJ1-2; the D is unclear. Trimming left V 2 bases short and J 6 bases short, with 16 bases between. CDR1 MNHEY and CDR2 SVGAGI come from the germline V gene. This CDR3 region has 15 residues.

This sequence joins TRBV2 and TRBJ1-1, with unresolved D. This CDR3 contains 11 residues. The germline V gene has CDR1 SNHLY and CDR2 FYNNEI. Deletions cut 8 bases from V and 6 bases from J, with 10 bases between. The CDR3 DNA is TGTGCCAGCTGGGAAGGGTCTGAAGCTTTCTTT. Translation gives CASWEGSEAFF.

The chain carries TRBV6-5 and TRBJ2-1, with 14 bases identical to TRBD2. The CDR3 loop spans 14 amino acids. Germline assignment: CDR1 MNHEY and CDR2 SVGAGI. The V segment lost 6 bases and the J segment 8 bases; nucleotides outside the gene matches: 3. CDR3 loop: CASRPGLAGDEQFF. Written as DNA, the CDR3 is TGTGCCAGCAGACCGGGACTAGCGGGAGATGAGCAGTTCTTC.

The chain uses TRBV19 and TRBJ2-5; 7 nucleotides match TRBD1. The CDR3 has 14 residues. In germline, CDR1 is LNHDA, CDR2 SQIVND (reference sequence). The ends lost 5 bases at V and 0 bases at J; junction bases unmatched: 3. CDR3 DNA sequence: TGTGCCAGTAGTCCGGGACAGTACCAAGAGACCCAGTACTTC. Protein: CASSPGQYQETQYF.

The chain carries TRBV6-2 or TRBV6-3 and TRBJ2-5, with D possibly matching TRBD2 (5 bases). The CDR3 totals 14 residues. V lost 5 bases, J lost 1 base, and 11 bases lay in between. From germline, CDR1 is MNHEY and CDR2 SVGEGT. The CDR3, as DNA: TGTGCCAGCAGTGGATCGGGATTCCAAGAGACCCAGTACTTC. Amino acid sequence: CASSGSGFQETQYF.